The T cell receptor beta chain described here comes from a study of identical twins. Study-wide results and caveats: Weaker excess sharing between twins was seen in beta out-of-frame sequences. The authors noted that invariant MAIT and iNKT cells could partly confound zero-insertion analyses. Compared with unrelated sharing, twin-shared out-of-frame alpha sequences had more low-probability sequences.

As to this clonotype: Antigen specificity is unknown.

Unique molecular identifiers were present on the cDNA, and a universal primer site came from template switching. TCRdb reprocessed the 5' RACE reads via MiXCR and lists one record per CDR3 protein. The sample records more than 200,000 distinct CDR3 sequences, approximately 9% being singletons. The CDR3 runs 15 residues. Germline CDR1 ENHRY, CDR2 SYGVKD. Deletions cut 4 bases from V and 1 base from J, with 13 bases between. The chain has TRBV10-3 and TRBJ1-1; the D gene is possibly TRBD1 (5 bases). The receptor was derived from a woman between 18 and 29 years old in good health. Sequencing was carried out using memory (CD45RO+) T cells sorted from blood. CDR3 nucleotide sequence: TGTGCCATCAGTGGGTCAGGGAGAGAGAACACTGAAGCTTTCTTT. Its translation: CAISGSGRENTEAFF.